This T cell receptor (beta chain) came from a study of cytomegalovirus exposure and HLA in healthy donors (dated by TCRdb to 2016 to 2017). About the study as a whole: An earlier analysis of approximately 550 of the donors reported approximately 270 Gb of sequence data and some 100 million unique TCR beta sequences from 190 million or so T cells. An early release that covered 500 to 800 HLA-typed donors contained around 300 gigabases of sequencing data and tens of millions of unique TCR sequences. The genetic ancestry cluster associated with self-reported Caucasian donors included 70% to 85% of the roughly 380 genotyped donors. The aim of the study was to test whether cataloging public T cell receptors could identify signatures of past pathogen exposure. Using immunosequencing, the study profiled T cell repertoires from fewer than 850 subjects and related those repertoires to cytomegalovirus serostatus. Along with the approximately 620-subject first cohort, a separate validation cohort of roughly 110 different subjects was used. High-throughput TCR immunosequencing, statistical association of individual TCRs with disease status, and machine learning were combined to predict cytomegalovirus infection status. To study patterns of TCR occurrence, a later analysis re-analyzed previously published TCR beta repertoires from hundreds of donors and added high-resolution HLA genotyping. The later analysis used no new phenotypic data to find candidate immune exposures, relying instead on TCR beta sequences and their occurrence across donors. In an earlier analysis of 500 to 650 of the donors, high-throughput TCR beta sequencing was used to judge whether each TCR beta V gene segment behaved as functional or pseudogenic. Donor age, sex, ethnicity and CMV serostatus were collected together with the repertoire data. In a later genetic analysis, genome-wide SNP genotypes for about 65% of the 666 donors were used, and that subset was treated as a discovery cohort. All discovery cohort repertoires had been generated using a single sequencing platform. Class I and class II HLA loci were covered by the typing at four-digit resolution. The number of donors typed differed by locus, with roughly 629-640 for A, B, C, DRB1 and DQB1, roughly 520 for DQA1, 606 for DPA1, and 450 to 480 for DPB1. Four to six DR-DQ haplotypes were handled as single units for association and clustering, since linkage in the cohort was strong. Among 398 genotyped donors of the cohort, an average of 235,054 unique TCR beta nucleotide sequences were sequenced per donor, roughly 20% of them non-productive. Paper-wide results and their limitations: An earlier analysis of approximately 540 of the donors showed that most TCR beta V segments appeared in productive rearrangements either about 87% or about 30% of the time, which broadly matched IMGT annotations. Because HLA typing was missing for some donors at each locus, association tests included only the typed subset. Sequencing depth was assumed to be roughly uniform across donors in the presence/absence analyses, though that assumption may not hold. A later analysis found that TCR association rates varied across HLA loci, with DRB1 alleles showing the most associated TCRs and HLA-C alleles the fewest. A total of 150 or so TCR beta chains were listed by the study as associated with cytomegalovirus. V-gene and J-gene trimming of TCR beta chains was associated with a missense DCLRE1C variant in a later genetic analysis, and the association was replicated in an independent cohort. In both the original and validation cohorts, the classifier was reported to diagnose cytomegalovirus status with high specificity and sensitivity. The earlier analysis of some 560 of the donors excluded some 15 rarely observed V segments, including chromosome 9 orphons, because counts were too low. In a later analysis, HLA-associated TCR beta chains showed more clonal expansion and lower generation probabilities than non-associated chains that were equally common. Most TCR sequences were observed very rarely across donors, whereas some public TCRs were present in many individuals. In vitro tests confirmed that a few of the cytomegalovirus-associated TCR beta chains recognize cytomegalovirus antigens. Some IMGT-functional V segments, including TRBV6-2 and TRBV6-3, could not be distinguished by the 87-base-pair reads and were therefore excluded. Most CMV-associated TCR beta chains appeared to be HLA-restricted in a later analysis, and the HLA associations seemed to be driven largely by CMV exposure. This cohort had only TCR beta chains sequenced, and the lack of alpha or paired-chain data limited which features could be detected. The authors suggested that the approach could potentially be generalized to other disease states and immunological phenotypes. A later genetic analysis reported fewer N-insertions in productive TCRs among donors in an Asian-associated ancestry cluster than the roughly 620-donor mean. A cluster of highly shared sequence variants was judged likely to be a technical artifact of the sequencing pipeline. According to a later analysis, parvovirus B19, influenza, CMV and Epstein-Barr virus appeared linked to several top co-occurrence clusters. The only immune exposure information available for the cohort was CMV serostatus. Assigning TCR associations to individual alleles was difficult when HLA alleles, especially DR and DQ, strongly co-occurred. A further reported finding was that TCR beta sequences accurately predicted the HLA-A and HLA-B alleles for most subjects in the first cohort. A later analysis associated 16,951 TCR beta sequences with specific HLA alleles at a false discovery rate of 0.05. Correlated functional status among segregating V segments might reflect linkage disequilibrium, but an unknown experimental factor could not be ruled out.

CDR1 MNHEY and CDR2 SMNVEV are derived from the germline V gene (reference sequence). Including the terminal cysteine and phenylalanine, the CDR3 comprises 16 residues. CDR3 DNA is the only sequence kept; it has 48 bases, read in frame from the first base. Cut back by 3 bases and 2 bases, the V and J ends lie 17 bases apart. In this sample, this clone turned up a few times. Its antigen is currently not known. No much larger clone exists at a distance of one base, and base qualities are not known. The cohort consisted of 600 to 700 healthy bone marrow donors. All cohort members were sampled while nominally healthy, although unrecorded immune exposures were likely present. The donor was CMV seronegative and was included in the group of hundreds of seronegative cohort members. A peripheral blood sample was provided by each donor, and peripheral blood mononuclear cells were used for TCR beta sequencing. The Qiagen DNeasy Blood Extraction Kit was used to extract genomic DNA from the blood cell samples.

Libraries were built with the immunoSEQ multiplex PCR assay. A mixture of 60 forward primers for TCR Vbeta segments and 13 reverse primers for TCR Jbeta segments was used in the multiplex PCR. The CDR3 region of rearranged TCR beta genes was amplified from genomic DNA by a multiplex PCR assay. On the Illumina HiSeq System, the amplified TCR beta libraries were sequenced as 87-base-pair reads. The paper's processing steps were these. Across the 640 or so repertoires, a later analysis counted 80 million or so unique TCR beta chains, roughly 11 million of which were shared by at least two donors. To remove PCR and sequencing errors, raw reads were error-corrected and collapsed into unique sequences using a nearest-neighbor algorithm that merged closely related sequences. CDR3 sequences were aligned to IMGT reference sequences to assign V, D and J gene segments. Each retained sequence needed at least a six-nucleotide match to both a V gene segment and a J gene segment. A rearrangement was called productive if the CDR3 had no stop codons and remained in frame with V and J, and every other rearrangement was called non-productive. CDR3 was defined by IMGT convention, running from the second conserved V-encoded cysteine to the conserved J-encoded phenylalanine. Sequences without an unambiguous match to a single V gene segment were excluded from the earlier analysis of 587 of the donors. An earlier analysis of some 610 of the donors called V segments functional above 56.7% productive rearrangements and segregating when the between-donor standard deviation exceeded 5%. A statistical classification framework was built for diagnosing cytomegalovirus status from the catalog of TCR beta chain sequences. In a later analysis, TCR nucleotide sequences were compared against IMGT/GENE-DB human TR gene sequences so that V and J genes could be assigned. In a later analysis, CDR3 sequences and most-parsimonious VDJ recombination scenarios were assigned using the TCRdist pipeline. A later analysis defined each TCR beta chain by its CDR3 amino acid sequence plus V-gene family, and excluded reads lacking a unique V-gene family. As a way to deal with suspected cross-contamination and a sequencing artifact, a later analysis dropped approximately 570 nucleotide sequences that were highly shared and had low generation probability. In a later analysis, a clonal expansion index for each public chain was calculated from normalized within-repertoire ranks of inferred template counts. In a later analysis, generation probabilities were computed using a VDJ recombination model fitted to out-of-frame rearrangements, and the results were checked against IGoR. In a later analysis, hypergeometric tests were used to score TCR-TCR, TCR-HLA and TCR-CMV co-occurrence, with a repertoire-size bias correction applied to TCR pairs. A later analysis estimated false discovery rates by permuting HLA or CMV assignments 20 times. In a later analysis, co-occurring TCRs were grouped with DBSCAN, and TCRdist sequence similarity was added when clustering was performed within HLA-allele-positive subsets. Co-occurrence clustering excluded repertoires with fewer than 30,000 or more than 120,000 public chains, plus five with anomalous nucleotide sharing. TCRdb re-hosts the immuneACCESS table, in-frame sequences only. Its copies lack some clones; in the studies checked, an unresolved V gene accounts for under half of them, and the cause for the rest is not known. V and J calls and clone size come straight from that table; D and trimming were deduced from the DNA. Counted in this sample were roughly 150,000 clones; around 80% of them appeared once. Over 13% of the sample rests with the top ten.

Sequenced: PBMCs. This clonotype was sampled from a middle-aged woman in good health and CMV-seronegative. This chain is built from TRBV27 and TRBJ2-7; the D gene is perhaps TRBD1, from 5 matching bases. The CDR3 corresponds to CASSFPTQGKTYEQYF. The DNA is TGTGCCAGCAGTTTCCCTACCCAGGGAAAAACCTACGAGCAGTACTTC.